Sequencing of this TCR beta chain was carried out in a study of CD8 T cells in Susac syndrome. TCR beta from blood CD8+ and CD4+ T cells was sequenced. TEMRA cells were enriched by FACS, while CD8+ and CD4+ T cells were obtained through a negative isolation that was performed magnetically. The CDR3 loop spans 15 amino acids. V was clipped by 2 bases and J by 2 bases; unmatched bases: 6. Germline loops: CDR1 DFQATT, CDR2 SNEGSKA (reference sequence). Random hexamers primed reverse transcription of about 0.45 to 1 ug RNA. TCR beta CDR3 was amplified by immunoSEQ multiplex PCR. This amplification extended across 54 Vbeta and 13 Jbeta segments. Using its own MiXCR run on the immunoSEQ multiplex PCR reads, TCRdb lists one record per CDR3 protein. The sample consists of roughly 200,000 distinct CDR3 sequences, approximately 94% of them appearing once.

The chain combines TRBV20-1 with TRBJ2-1; 7 positions agree with TRBD2. This clonotype was obtained from a human donor in good health. The sequencing input was CD4+ T cells from PBMCs. CDR3 region: CSARNQRETYNEQFF. The CDR3 DNA reads as TGCAGTGCTAGAAATCAGCGGGAAACCTACAATGAGCAGTTCTTC.